Below, one TCR beta chain is given with its context. It has no known antigen specificity. The record has no base qualities; no much larger clone is one base away. Sequenced using an Illumina HiSeq 2500. Quantitative 5'-RACE with molecular barcodes was the method used to prepare the TCR beta libraries. Per the source publication's procedure: A new computational method based on a probabilistic model of VDJ rearrangement was used to identify disease-linked TCR variants. TCRdb reprocessed the public reads (quality trimming at Q25 with fastp, clone calling with MiXCR) and kept in-frame beta chains. Identical CDR3 protein sequences are pooled into one entry, listed with their most common genes and DNA. V and J calls and clone size were set by TCRdb, not the authors. The sample contains 200,000 to 300,000 distinct CDR3 sequences, about 10% of them found a single time. Approximately 6.6% of the sample belongs to the ten largest clones.

The data are from a study of CD8 T cells in ankylosing spondylitis (TCRdb year 2017). Looking at the study overall: To find TCR variants linked to disease, the study profiled T cell receptor beta repertoires in ankylosing spondylitis patients and healthy donors. The full study cohort comprised around 25 ankylosing spondylitis patients and 110 or so healthy donors. Peripheral blood was sampled, and synovial fluid was also collected from ankylosing spondylitis patients. Broader findings and caveats from the paper: Significant enrichment of the disease-linked clones was reported in matched synovial fluid samples from ankylosing spondylitis patients. The disease-linked clones had a CD8+ phenotype and were found at relatively low frequencies in peripheral blood. Some motif variants were previously reported in synovial fluid and blood of reactive arthritis patients, suggesting common disease-initiation mechanisms. A TCR beta motif made up of several highly homologous amino acid variants appeared to be characteristic of blood from ankylosing spondylitis patients.

CDR1 SGDLS and CDR2 YYNGEE are derived from the germline V gene. The cysteine opens and the phenylalanine closes a CDR3 of 13 amino acids. Here the CDR3 DNA is all that survives: 39 bases in frame from base 1. V lost 1 base and J lost 5 bases; the stretch between them is 8 bases long. The TCR comes from a male donor with ankylosing spondylitis or in good health (not recorded which). The chain joins TRBV9 to TRBJ2-3, and perhaps TRBD2 as D gene, on 6 matching bases. Specimen: blood, either unsorted or a sorted T cell fraction (not recorded which). DNA sequence: TGTGCCAGCAGCGTAACGGAGGGAGATACGCAGTATTTT. This is translated as CASSVTEGDTQYF.